Presented here are 6 T cell receptor beta chains from one specimen sequenced in a study of blood T cell repertoires in COVID-19. TCRdb keeps only in-frame clones here, not all; method: immunoSEQ multiplex PCR. The sample holds some 250,000 clones; about 91% are singletons and the top ten take around 1.3%. Material for sequencing was PBMCs or T cells enriched from blood (not recorded which). These receptors were collected from a human donor in a cohort exposed to, infected with or recovered from COVID-19 (not recorded which). The donor label of this sample is uncertain.

The rearrangement uses TRBV7-3 and TRBJ2-7; 10 bases fit TRBD2. Germline-derived CDR1 and CDR2 are SGHTA and FQGTGA. The CDR3 sequence is 13 residues long. J gave up 5 bases and V 6 bases, and 4 bases lay outside the gene matches. The CDR3 sequence: CASSSSGGHEQYF. In nucleotides, the CDR3 is TGTGCCAGCAGTAGTAGCGGGGGGCACGAGCAGTACTTC.

This chain connects TRBV5-5 to TRBJ2-7; 9 positions agree with TRBD1. Unmatched junction bases numbered 8, after V lost 4 bases and J lost 6 bases. Germline values: CDR1 SGHKS, CDR2 YYEKEE (reference sequence). The CDR3 has 14 amino acids. CDR3 amino acids: CASSERTGVSEQYF. In DNA, the CDR3 is TGTGCCAGCAGCGAAAGGACAGGGGTGAGCGAGCAGTACTTC.

The CDR3 nucleotides read TGTGCCTGGAGTCTCACTCCTTCCCGGGACAGGGGGGTCTATGGCTACACCTTC. It specifies CAWSLTPSRDRGVYGYTF. This chain connects TRBV30 to TRBJ1-2, with 11 bases identical to TRBD1. V lost 2 bases to trimming and J lost 4 bases; unmatched junction nucleotides: 15. This CDR3 has 18 residues. Germline lookup yields CDR1 GTSNPN and CDR2 SVGIG (reference sequence).

V gene TRBV19 combines with J gene TRBJ1-4; D ambiguous. V lost 3 bases and J lost 5, with 4 bases in between. The CDR3 runs to 12 residues. CDR1 is LNHDA, CDR2 SQIVND, per germline (reference sequence). CDR3 in amino acids: CASSMSNEKLFF. Here the CDR3 DNA reads TGTGCCAGTAGTATGTCGAATGAAAAACTGTTTTTT.

V and J are TRBV4-1 and TRBJ1-1; TRBD1 might be the D (6 bases). The V gene lost 0 bases and the J gene lost 5 bases, with 10 bases spanning the gap. CDR3 length: 14 residues. From germline, CDR1 is MGHRA and CDR2 YSYEKL. CDR3 DNA sequence: TGCGCCAGCAGCCAAGACAGGGGCTGGACTGAAGCTTTCTTT. Protein product: CASSQDRGWTEAFF.

The CDR3 loop is CATSRDSYEQYF. The CDR3, as DNA: TGTGCCACCAGCCGGGACAGTTACGAGCAGTACTTC. The chain couples TRBV24-1 to TRBJ2-7; TRBD1 aligns across 7 bases. The CDR3 covers 12 residues. V trimming: 7 bases; J trimming: 4 bases; junction bases outside the gene matches: 3. The germline gives CDR1 KGHDR, CDR2 SFDVKD.